The clone carrying this T cell receptor (beta chain) was found a few times. The data belong to a study of blood T cells in healthy people across ages. Study background: Capture via template switching afforded approximately one barcoded beta molecule per two T cells.

The CDR3 runs 14 residues. Germline CDR1 DFQATT, CDR2 SNEGSKA (reference sequence). Trimming left V 3 bases short and J 2 bases short, with 13 bases between. Sample-barcoded 5' priming and a J-beta primer mix drove a second PCR of roughly 6 to 12 cycles. TCRdb re-derived calls from the 5' RACE reads in MiXCR, one entry per CDR3 protein. The table lists around 790,000 distinct CDR3 sequences, around two fifths of them singletons. The sample providers were healthy Caucasian people from Russia, aged about 6 to 95. Extracted total RNA amounted to at least 5.5 micrograms for each sample. This clonotype was sampled from a man aged 60 to 75 in good health. The chain combines TRBV20-1 with TRBJ1-2, with unresolved D. The specimen was blood. CDR3: CSASYAERNYGYTF. The CDR3 nucleotides read TGCAGTGCTAGTTATGCAGAAAGAAACTATGGCTACACCTTC.